This entry describes one T cell receptor (beta chain). Repertoires were generated with immunoSEQ multiplex PCR, while TCRdb's copy carries only in-frame clones and drops some. Here the sample spans roughly 380,000 clones, around 87% being singletons. This sample is part of a study of blood T cell repertoires in COVID-19. The sequencing sample was made of PBMCs or T cells enriched from blood (not recorded which). The TCR originated in a young man who had recovered from COVID-19.

The CDR3, as DNA: TGCGCCAGCAGCCAGAGTCCGCTGAACACTGAAGCTTTCTTT. This sequence encodes CASSQSPLNTEAFF. The chain recombines TRBV4-1 with TRBJ1-1; no reliable D call. In germline, CDR1 is MGHRA, CDR2 YSYEKL. The CDR3 has 14 residues. V was cut by 3 bases and J by 0 bases, with 8 bases left in between.